The 14 T cell receptor beta chains given below trace back to one sample, sequenced in a study of blood T cells in healthy people across ages. A J-beta primer mix and a sample-barcoded 5' primer were used in a second PCR of roughly 6 to 11 cycles. TCRdb used MiXCR to reprocess the 5' RACE reads, holding one entry per CDR3 protein. The repertoire has about 1.4 million distinct CDR3 sequences, 45% to 70% of them found once; the top ten carry under 8.5%. Sequences were obtained from blood. These receptors were collected from a man aged 18 to 35 in good health.

The V call is TRBV5-1, the J call TRBJ1-1; possibly TRBD1 for D (5 bases). Trimming stripped 4 bases from V and 3 bases from J, with 13 bases between. The germline CDR1 and CDR2 sequences are SGHRS and YFSETQ. This CDR3 is built from 14 residues. In DNA form, the CDR3 reads TGCGCCAGCAGCCCAAGGCGGGGGGACACTGAAGCTTTCTTT. Its protein is CASSPRRGDTEAFF.

This clonotype was counted at least ten times. The rearrangement links TRBV27 to TRBJ2-3; D call uncertain. The CDR3 contains 13 residues. The germline CDR1 and CDR2 sequences are MNHEY and SMNVEV (reference sequence). The V gene lost 2 bases and the J gene lost 0 bases, with 3 bases spanning the gap. CDR3 in DNA: TGTGCCAGCAGTTTACTGAGCACAGATACGCAGTATTTT. It specifies CASSLLSTDTQYF.

The rearrangement joins TRBV3-1 to TRBJ2-5, with TRBD2 identical over 8 bases. There are 16 residues in the CDR3. With 4 bases clipped from V and 5 bases from J, the junction kept 12 bases outside the gene matches. Germline CDR1 and CDR2: LGHDT and YNNKEL (reference sequence). The CDR3 sequence: CASSPPGTRPGETQYF. CDR3 coding DNA: TGTGCCAGCAGCCCCCCCGGGACTAGACCCGGGGAGACCCAGTACTTC.

The rearrangement links TRBV6-1 to TRBJ2-3; 8 bases are a match to TRBD1. The germline V gene has CDR1 MNHNS and CDR2 SASEGT. The V segment lost 6 bases and the J segment 1 base; nucleotides outside the gene matches: 6. The CDR3 has 15 amino acids. As DNA, the CDR3 is TGTGCCAGCAGGGGAACGACAGGGGGCACAGATACGCAGTATTTT. This codes for CASRGTTGGTDTQYF.

Many counts were recorded for this clonotype. The chain uses TRBV9 and TRBJ2-6; D ambiguous. The germline V and J ends were trimmed by 0 bases and 4 bases, with 11 bases remaining between them. Germline CDR1 is SGDLS and CDR2 is YYNGEE. The CDR3 covers 16 residues. DNA for the CDR3: TGTGCCAGCAGCGTAGATGGGGATTCCGGGGCCAACGTCCTGACTTTC. It translates to CASSVDGDSGANVLTF.

This CDR3 is CASTRGLSGNEQYF. The CDR3 DNA reads as TGTGCCAGCACCCGCGGGCTGAGTGGTAATGAGCAGTACTTC. This chain joins TRBV27 and TRBJ2-7; possible D gene TRBD2, 5 bases. CDR3 size: 14 residues. V was pared by 7 bases and J by 7 bases, with 20 bases between. Germline V gene data show CDR1 as MNHEY and CDR2 as SMNVEV (reference sequence).

The V and J genes are TRBV4-3 and TRBJ2-1; TRBD2 agrees at 8 bases. CDR1 is LGHNA and CDR2 is YSLEER in the germline V gene. The CDR3 runs to 13 residues. The J segment lost 6 bases and the V segment lost 6 bases, leaving 4 bases of the junction unmatched. The CDR3 DNA reads TGCGCCAGCAGGGGGGGACTAGGCAATGAGCAGTTCTTC. This sequence encodes CASRGGLGNEQFF.

The rearrangement joins TRBV6-2 or TRBV6-3 to TRBJ2-3, with 7 bases fitting TRBD2. V dropped 7 bases and J dropped 5; count of bases not matched to a gene: 21. This CDR3 contains 18 residues. The germline gives CDR1 MNHEY, CDR2 SVGEGT. The CDR3 here is CASTPDRFGGSMRDTQYF. The DNA for the CDR3 is TGTGCCAGCACCCCGGATCGTTTCGGCGGGAGTATGAGAGATACGCAGTATTTT.

The chain uses TRBV7-9 and TRBJ1-2; D may be TRBD1 (6 bases). Per germline, CDR1 SEHNR and CDR2 FQNEAQ (reference sequence). Trimming cost V 4 bases and J 5 bases, with 17 bases left between them. The CDR3 has 15 amino acids. The CDR3 bases are TGTGCCAGCAGCTCTACTGGCAGGGGACCGTATGGCTACACCTTC. As protein: CASSSTGRGPYGYTF.

This clonotype was counted between two and nine times. The chain links TRBV4-3 to TRBJ2-3; 7 bases agree with TRBD1. CDR3 length equals 16 residues. The germline gives CDR1 LGHNA, CDR2 YSLEER. V shed 0 bases, J shed 4 bases, and the junction held 7 bases outside the gene matches. The CDR3 DNA reads as TGCGCCAGCAGCCAAGATTCGACAGGGAACGCAGATACGCAGTATTTT. Its translation: CASSQDSTGNADTQYF.

The chain combines TRBV6-1 with TRBJ2-1; 9 nucleotides match TRBD1. CDR3 length: 17 residues. Trimming cost V 6 bases and J 7 bases; bases outside gene matches: 16. In germline, CDR1 is MNHNS, CDR2 SASEGT. The CDR3 spells CASRSGLGTGFRNEQFF. CDR3 coding DNA: TGTGCCAGCAGGTCGGGGCTCGGGACAGGGTTTCGGAATGAGCAGTTCTTC.

In this sample, this clonotype turned up once. The V call is TRBV27, the J call TRBJ2-1; D not resolved. CDR3 length: 12 amino acids. Germline V gene lookup returns CDR1 MNHEY and CDR2 SMNVEV (reference sequence). V was pared by 3 bases and J by 9 bases, with 9 bases between. The DNA for the CDR3 is TGTGCCAGCAGTTTTCGAATGGGTGAGCAGTTCTTC. Protein: CASSFRMGEQFF.

The gene calls are TRBV12-3 or TRBV12-4 and TRBJ1-2, with 7 bases aligning to TRBD1. The CDR3 contains 15 residues. J gave up 3 bases and V 6 bases, and 10 bases lay outside the gene matches. CDR3 nucleotide sequence: TGTGCCAGCAGCCCTGGGACAGTACATTACTATGGCTACACCTTC. Amino acids: CASSPGTVHYYGYTF.

The chain has TRBV4-1 and TRBJ2-7; D not certain. V was clipped by 4 bases and J by 5 bases, with 15 bases between them. Germline CDR1 is MGHRA and CDR2 is YSYEKL. The CDR3 has 14 amino acids. The CDR3 spells CASSRSRLYHEQYF. The CDR3 DNA reads TGCGCCAGCAGCCGGTCCAGGTTGTACCACGAGCAGTACTTC.